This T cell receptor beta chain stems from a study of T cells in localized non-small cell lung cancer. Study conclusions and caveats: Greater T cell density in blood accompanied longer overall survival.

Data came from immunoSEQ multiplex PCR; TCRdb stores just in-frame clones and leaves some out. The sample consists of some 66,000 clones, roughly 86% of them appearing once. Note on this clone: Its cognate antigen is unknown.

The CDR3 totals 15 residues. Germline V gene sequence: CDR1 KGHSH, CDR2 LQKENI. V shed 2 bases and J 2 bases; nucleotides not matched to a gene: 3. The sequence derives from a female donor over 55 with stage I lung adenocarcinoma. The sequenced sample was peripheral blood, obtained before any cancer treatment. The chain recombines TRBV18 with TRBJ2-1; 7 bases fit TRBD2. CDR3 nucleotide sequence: TGTGCCAGCTCACCAGCGAGCGGGGCCTACAATGAGCAGTTCTTC. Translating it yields CASSPASGAYNEQFF.